Here is one T cell receptor (beta chain) with its context. This clonotype was counted between two and nine times. No cognate antigen has been identified for it. Qualities for individual bases were not recorded, and no much larger clone is one base off. This sample was taken from a study of T-cell reconstitution after alpha-beta-depleted transplantation in children listed by TCRdb under 2016. At the level of the whole study: Using TCR repertoire profiling, the study followed T-cell immune reconstitution in a quantitative way in children after TCRalphabeta/CD19-depleted allogeneic hematopoietic cell transplantation. Here is what the overall study found, with its caveats: In some patients, the high TCRbeta diversity seen at day 60 was put down to recipient T cells and intrathymic progenitors that had survived conditioning. The apparently early alphabetaT-cell count recovery about two months after transplant was reportedly dependent on only several hundred rapidly expanded clones derived from non-depleted graft cells. Hyperexpanded clone frequencies declined over subsequent months; after one year, T-cell counts and TCRbeta diversity were mostly attributed to newly produced T cells.

Library generation was performed with PCR. The sequencing machine was an Illumina HiSeq 2500. To normalize quantification of the TCRbeta repertoire, the TCR libraries were built with molecular barcoding that relied on unique molecular identifiers. The public reads were quality trimmed at Q25 with fastp and then assembled into clones with MiXCR by TCRdb, keeping productive beta chains. Rows with a matching CDR3 protein are joined into one entry that keeps the most common DNA and genes. For this sample the table gives almost 500,000 distinct CDR3 sequences, of which over 9.5% were detected only once. 2% of the sample is held by the ten biggest clonotypes. This sample's treatment or condition label indicates: allogeneic hematopoietic cell transplantation with graft depleted of TCRalphabeta T cells and CD19 B cells. Transplant recipients were children who received TCRalphabeta/CD19-depleted allogeneic hematopoietic cell grafts.

Spanning cysteine to phenylalanine, the CDR3 consists of 17 amino acids. The retained sequence is limited to the CDR3, 51 bases, with the frame set at the first base. V was cut back by 7 bases and J by 4 bases, leaving a gap of 25 bases between them. Looking up the germline V gene (reference sequence) yields CDR1 MNHEY and CDR2 SMNVEV. The material was PBMCs, obtained before TCRalphabeta/CD19-depleted stem cell transplant. The V and J genes are TRBV27 and TRBJ1-2, with the D gene too uncertain to name. This sequence was found in a child aged 2 to 10 with inherited bone marrow failure, due to receive a stem cell transplant. For the CDR3, the sequence is CASTRTLGFPPTYGYTF. The DNA is TGTGCCAGCACCAGGACCTTGGGGTTTCCACCCACCTATGGCTACACCTTC.